This is a list of T cell receptor beta chains from one sample in a study of blood T cell repertoires in COVID-19. Measured with immunoSEQ multiplex PCR; TCRdb has only the in-frame clones, and not every one. The sample shows 200,000 to 250,000 clones, 88% of them seen only once. Specimen: PBMCs or T cells enriched from blood (not recorded which). All receptors derive from a woman in her fifties or sixties with acute COVID-19. Both conserved end residues are part of each CDR3. The D gene is left open where the match is weak. Part of the rows lack a size; the others show once, few, many or a class for expanded clones.

j_gene | len | abundance | d_gene | v_gene | CDR3nt | CDR3aa
TRBJ2-7 | 15 | - | - | TRBV24-1 | TGTGCCACCAGTGATCCCGACCTGGAGGGCAACGAGCAGTACTTC | CATSDPDLEGNEQYF
TRBJ1-1 | 15 | - | - | TRBV7-3 | TGTGCCAGCAGCTTATTGGGGGGTATGAACACTGAAGCTTTCTTT | CASSLLGGMNTEAFF
TRBJ1-5 | 15 | - | TRBD1 | TRBV29-1 | TGCAGCGTTTCCCAGGGGGCTACGAGCAATCAGCCCCAGCATTTT | CSVSQGATSNQPQHF
TRBJ2-3 | 14 | - | TRBD1 | TRBV7-3 | TGTGCCAGCAGCTTAAAGGGGGCCTGGGATACGCAGTATTTT | CASSLKGAWDTQYF
TRBJ2-7 | 17 | - | TRBD2 | TRBV7-9 | TGTGCCAGCAGCTTTCGGAGTAGCGGGGCCCGTCGGAACGAGCAGTACTTC | CASSFRSSGARRNEQYF
TRBJ2-3 | 17 | - | TRBD2 | TRBV9 | TGTGCCAGCAGCGTTCGGACTAGCGGGAGGGGGACAGATACGCAGTATTTT | CASSVRTSGRGTDTQYF
TRBJ1-5 | 14 | few | - | TRBV15 | TGTGCCACCAGCAGAGATACGGGGAATCAGCCCCAGCATTTT | CATSRDTGNQPQHF
TRBJ2-3 | 16 | - | - | TRBV3-1/TRBV3-2 | TGTGCCAGCAGCCAAGAGAGGACAGTCCTGACAGATACGCAGTATTTT | CASSQERTVLTDTQYF
TRBJ2-3 | 14 | - | - | TRBV2 | TGTGCCAGCAGTGTTAGAGCGGGCTTAGATACGCAGTATTTT | CASSVRAGLDTQYF
TRBJ2-7 | 11 | - | TRBD2 | TRBV20-1 | TGCAGTGCTAGAGGGGAGGGCAGGGAAAACTTC | CSARGEGRENF
TRBJ2-3 | 16 | - | TRBD2 | TRBV2 | TGTGCCAGCAGTGAACCGACTAGCGGGTGGGTGCATACGCAGTATTTT | CASSEPTSGWVHTQYF
TRBJ2-5 | 14 | - | - | TRBV28 | TGTGCCAGCAGTTCCCCGGACAGAAAAGAGACCCAGTACTTC | CASSSPDRKETQYF
TRBJ1-6 | 14 | - | TRBD1 | TRBV5-1 | TGCGCCAGCAGCATCCGGGACAGGGGTTCACCCCTCCACTTT | CASSIRDRGSPLHF
TRBJ1-1 | 14 | - | TRBD1 | TRBV18 | TGTGCCAGCTCACCTACAGGGGGCGACACTGAAGCTTTCTTT | CASSPTGGDTEAFF
TRBJ2-3 | 14 | once | - | TRBV9 | TGTGCCAGCAGCGTAGCTACAGTCACAGATACGCAGTATTTT | CASSVATVTDTQYF
TRBJ2-1 | 16 | - | TRBD2 | TRBV7-2 | TGTGCCAGCAGCCCCGGTCCGGCACTAGCGGAAATTAGGCAGTTCTTC | CASSPGPALAEIRQFF
TRBJ2-1 | 19 | - | TRBD2 | TRBV19 | TGTGCCAGTCTCTCCCTTGGTGGGCTAGCGGGATCGTCCTACAATGAGCAGTTCTTC | CASLSLGGLAGSSYNEQFF
TRBJ2-2 | 15 | - | - | TRBV3-1/TRBV3-2 | TGTGCCAGCAGCCAAAGCGGTGGGAACACCGGGGAGCTGTTTTTT | CASSQSGGNTGELFF
TRBJ2-7 | 16 | - | TRBD2 | TRBV5-4 | TGTGCCAGCAGCTTGGCCGGCGGGAGGGCCGTATACGAGCAGTACTTC | CASSLAGGRAVYEQYF
TRBJ2-7 | 13 | - | TRBD2 | TRBV7-6 | TGTGCCAGCAGCGGTCGACTAGCTTCCGAGCAGTACTTC | CASSGRLASEQYF
TRBJ2-3 | 12 | - | TRBD2 | TRBV5-1 | TGCGCCAGCAGCTTTGGACGGGAGGTGCAGTATTTT | CASSFGREVQYF
TRBJ2-1 | 15 | once | - | TRBV6-5 | TGTGCCAGCAGTTCCCAAGGGGGTTGGGGCAATGAGCAGTTCTTC | CASSSQGGWGNEQFF
TRBJ2-2 | 15 | - | - | TRBV7-7 | TGTGCTAGCAGCTTATCGGGGGTCGATACCGGGGAGCTGTTTTTT | CASSLSGVDTGELFF
TRBJ2-6 | 18 | - | TRBD1 | TRBV6-4 | TGTGCCAGCAGACTGGAGGACAGGGGTCGGTCGGGGGCCAACGTCCTGACTTTC | CASRLEDRGRSGANVLTF
TRBJ1-5 | 11 | - | - | TRBV6-5 | TGTGCCAGCAACTCTCTTCAGCCCCAGCATTTT | CASNSLQPQHF
TRBJ1-1 | 14 | - | TRBD1 | TRBV19 | TGTGCCAGTAGTACGACAGGGTTTAACACTGAAGCTTTCTTT | CASSTTGFNTEAFF
TRBJ2-4 | 13 | - | - | TRBV7-2 | TGTGCCAGCCAGGGTCCAGCCAAAAACATTCAGTACTTC | CASQGPAKNIQYF
TRBJ2-1 | 16 | - | TRBD1 | TRBV11-2 | TGTGCCAGCAGCTTAGATCATGGGACAGAGTACAATGAGCAGTTCTTC | CASSLDHGTEYNEQFF
TRBJ2-7 | 14 | - | TRBD1 | TRBV7-9 | TGTGCCAGCAGCAACGACAGGGTGGCGGGCGAGCAGTACTTC | CASSNDRVAGEQYF
TRBJ2-2 | 14 | - | - | TRBV7-9 | TGTGCCAGCAGCTTAAGACAGAACACCGGGGAGCTGTTTTTT | CASSLRQNTGELFF
TRBJ1-6 | 14 | - | - | TRBV5-8 | TGTGCCAGCAGCTACTTGGACAGTAATTCACCCCTCCACTTT | CASSYLDSNSPLHF
TRBJ1-2 | 15 | - | - | TRBV7-8 | TGTGCCAGCAGCTTAGTGCTGGGCAACGACTATGGCTACACCTTC | CASSLVLGNDYGYTF
TRBJ1-6 | 16 | - | TRBD1 | TRBV2 | TGTGCCAGCAGTGAGTTTGGGACAGACAATAATTCACCCCTCCACTTT | CASSEFGTDNNSPLHF
TRBJ2-1 | 14 | - | - | TRBV28 | TGTGCCAGCAGTTCTCCACCGACTAGACATGAGCAGTTCTTC | CASSSPPTRHEQFF
TRBJ1-6 | 14 | - | - | TRBV6-5 | TGTGCCAGCAGTTACGACAGTCCTAATTCACCCCTCCACTTT | CASSYDSPNSPLHF
TRBJ1-4 | 14 | - | TRBD1 | TRBV5-5 | TGTGCCAGCAGCCTGGGACAGGTCAATGAAAAACTGTTTTTT | CASSLGQVNEKLFF
TRBJ1-1 | 12 | - | TRBD1 | TRBV2 | TGTGCCAGCAGTGATCAGGGGGCTGAAGCTTTCTTT | CASSDQGAEAFF
TRBJ2-6 | 14 | - | - | TRBV6-5 | TGTGCCTGGGCCCCGGTTTCCGGGGCCAACGTCCTGACTTTC | CAWAPVSGANVLTF
TRBJ2-1 | 17 | once | - | TRBV11-3 | TGTGCCAGCAGCTTAGTGGCGGGGCCGGCACGCTACAATGAGCAGTTCTTC | CASSLVAGPARYNEQFF
TRBJ1-4 | 16 | - | - | TRBV18 | TGTGCCAGCTCACCAGGATCGACACCGCCGGCGGGGAAACTGTTTTTT | CASSPGSTPPAGKLFF
TRBJ2-5 | 14 | - | - | TRBV7-9 | TGTGCCAGCAGCTTAGTTCCCGTCGGGGAGACCCAGTACTTC | CASSLVPVGETQYF
TRBJ2-1 | 17 | - | TRBD2 | TRBV3-1/TRBV3-2 | TGTGCCAGCAGCTTCCCCGGGACTAGCGGGATGTTACATGAGCAGTTCTTC | CASSFPGTSGMLHEQFF
TRBJ1-2 | 15 | - | - | TRBV21-1 | TGTGCCAGCAGCTCCGGACAGGGGGCGCCCTATGGCTACACCTTC | CASSSGQGAPYGYTF
TRBJ2-5 | 12 | - | - | TRBV5-5 | TGTGCCAGCAGCTTGTTCTCAGAGACCCAGTACTTC | CASSLFSETQYF
TRBJ1-5 | 13 | - | TRBD1 | TRBV19 | TGTGCCAGTAGCCGACAGGGTTTCCAGCCCCAGCATTTT | CASSRQGFQPQHF
TRBJ2-6 | 14 | - | - | TRBV3-1/TRBV3-2 | TGTGCCAGCGAAGACTTTTCTGGGGCCAACGTCCTGACTTTC | CASEDFSGANVLTF
TRBJ2-5 | 16 | - | TRBD2 | TRBV28 | TGTGCCAGCAGTTTATGGACTAGCGGGGTCCAAGAGACCCAGTACTTC | CASSLWTSGVQETQYF
TRBJ1-2 | 13 | - | TRBD1 | TRBV9 | TGTGCCAGCAGCGCCACAGGGGGTTATGGCTACACCTTC | CASSATGGYGYTF
TRBJ1-1 | 13 | - | - | TRBV10-1 | TGCGCCAGCTCCTATCCACGAAGCCCTGAAGCTTTCTTT | CASSYPRSPEAFF
TRBJ2-7 | 16 | - | TRBD2 | TRBV6-1 | TGTGCCAGCAGTGAAAGCAGTCTAGCGGGAGGGGCCGAGCAGTACTTC | CASSESSLAGGAEQYF
TRBJ2-3 | 15 | - | TRBD2 | TRBV29-1 | TGCAGCGTCGCCCGGACTAGCGAGGGCGCGGATACGCAGTATTTT | CSVARTSEGADTQYF
TRBJ1-2 | 11 | - | TRBD1 | TRBV29-1 | TGCAGCGCCACAGGGGCAGTTGGCTACACCTTC | CSATGAVGYTF
TRBJ1-1 | 14 | - | - | TRBV7-9 | TGTGCCAGCAGTCGGGACACTTCGAACACTGAAGCTTTCTTT | CASSRDTSNTEAFF
TRBJ2-7 | 11 | - | TRBD1 | TRBV12-3/TRBV12-4 | TGTGCCAGCAGTACCCAGGGGGCGCAGTACTTC | CASSTQGAQYF
TRBJ2-4 | 15 | - | - | TRBV28 | TGTGCCAGCAGTTTAGCGGGTCTAGCCAAAAACATTCAGTACTTC | CASSLAGLAKNIQYF